This TCR beta chain was captured in a study of cytomegalovirus exposure and HLA in healthy donors. PCR used 60 Vbeta primers and 13 Jbeta primers. TCRdb's copy holds only in-frame clones and misses some; the assay was immunoSEQ multiplex PCR. Counted here are about 230,000 clones, more than 70% occurring once; the ten biggest clones make up around 1.2%. V was cut by 1 base and J by 7 bases, with 16 bases left in between. The CDR3 totals 15 residues. Germline V gene sequence: CDR1 MGHDK, CDR2 SYGVNS. The chain is built from TRBV25-1 and TRBJ1-2; D uncertain. This TCR was sampled from a human donor in good health. Sequencing was performed on PBMCs. CDR3 region: CASSELVGSEGGYTF. CDR3 coding DNA: TGTGCCAGCAGTGAATTGGTGGGTTCGGAGGGTGGCTACACCTTC.